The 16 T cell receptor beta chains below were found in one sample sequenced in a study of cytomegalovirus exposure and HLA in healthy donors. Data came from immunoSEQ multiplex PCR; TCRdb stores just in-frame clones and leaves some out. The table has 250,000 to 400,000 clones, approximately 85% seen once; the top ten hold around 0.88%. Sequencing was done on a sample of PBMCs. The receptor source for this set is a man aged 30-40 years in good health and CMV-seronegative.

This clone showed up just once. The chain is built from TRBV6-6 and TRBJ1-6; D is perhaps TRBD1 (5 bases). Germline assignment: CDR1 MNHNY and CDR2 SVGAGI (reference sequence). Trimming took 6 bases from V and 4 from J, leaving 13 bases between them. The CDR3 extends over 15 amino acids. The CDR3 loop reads CASSLVGAYNSPLHF. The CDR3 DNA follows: TGTGCCAGCAGCCTCGTAGGGGCTTATAATTCACCCCTCCACTTT.

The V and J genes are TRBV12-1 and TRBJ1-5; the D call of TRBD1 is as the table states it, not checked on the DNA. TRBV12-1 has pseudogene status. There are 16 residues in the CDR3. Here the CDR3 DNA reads TGTGCCAGCAGCTGGGTGGGCCACAAAGCAATCAGCCCCCAGCATTTT. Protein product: CASSWVGHKAISPQHF.

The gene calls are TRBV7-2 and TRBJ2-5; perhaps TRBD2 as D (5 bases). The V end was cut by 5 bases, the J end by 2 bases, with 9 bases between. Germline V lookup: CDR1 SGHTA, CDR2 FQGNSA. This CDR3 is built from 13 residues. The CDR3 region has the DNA TGTGCCAGCAGCACTAGGGTACAAGAGACCCAGTACTTC. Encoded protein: CASSTRVQETQYF.

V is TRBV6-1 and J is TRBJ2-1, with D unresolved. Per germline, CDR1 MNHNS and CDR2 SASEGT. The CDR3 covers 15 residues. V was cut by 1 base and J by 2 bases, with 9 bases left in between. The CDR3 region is CASSEERFTYNEQFF. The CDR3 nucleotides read TGTGCCAGCAGTGAAGAGCGTTTCACCTACAATGAGCAGTTCTTC.

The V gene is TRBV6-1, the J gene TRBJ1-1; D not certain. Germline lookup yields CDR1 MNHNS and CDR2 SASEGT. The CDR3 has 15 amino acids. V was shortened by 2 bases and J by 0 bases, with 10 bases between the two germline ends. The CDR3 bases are TGTGCCAGCAGTGAACGAAACAGCATGAACACTGAAGCTTTCTTT. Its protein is CASSERNSMNTEAFF.

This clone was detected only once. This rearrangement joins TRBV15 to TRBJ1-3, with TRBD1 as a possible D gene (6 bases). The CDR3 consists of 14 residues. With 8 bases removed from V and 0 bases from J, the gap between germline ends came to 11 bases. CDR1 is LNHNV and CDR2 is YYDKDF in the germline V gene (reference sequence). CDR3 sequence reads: CATGDMYSGNTIYF. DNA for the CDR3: TGTGCCACCGGGGACATGTACTCTGGAAACACCATATATTTT.

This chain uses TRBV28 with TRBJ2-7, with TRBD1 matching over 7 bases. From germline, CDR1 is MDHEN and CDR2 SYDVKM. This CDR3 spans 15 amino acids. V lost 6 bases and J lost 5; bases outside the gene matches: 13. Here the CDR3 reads CASSPALNRGHEQYF. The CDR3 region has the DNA TGTGCCAGCAGCCCCGCGTTGAATAGGGGGCACGAGCAGTACTTC.

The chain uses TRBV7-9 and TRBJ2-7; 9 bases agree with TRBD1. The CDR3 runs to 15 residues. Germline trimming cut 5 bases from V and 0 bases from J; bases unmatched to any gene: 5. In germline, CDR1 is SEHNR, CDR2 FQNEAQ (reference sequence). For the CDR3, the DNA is TGTGCCAGCAGCGGGGGACAGGGCAGCTCCTACGAGCAGTACTTC. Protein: CASSGGQGSSYEQYF.

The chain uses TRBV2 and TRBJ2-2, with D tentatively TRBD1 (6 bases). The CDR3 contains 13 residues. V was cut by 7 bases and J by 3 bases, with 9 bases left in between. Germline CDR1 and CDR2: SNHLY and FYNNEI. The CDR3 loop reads CASTRQDTGELFF. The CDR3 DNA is TGTGCCAGCACGAGACAGGACACCGGGGAGCTGTTTTTT.

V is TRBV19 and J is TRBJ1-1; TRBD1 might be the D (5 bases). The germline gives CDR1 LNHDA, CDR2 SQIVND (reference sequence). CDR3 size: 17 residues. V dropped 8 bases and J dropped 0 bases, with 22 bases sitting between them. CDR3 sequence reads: CASPPGGTELMNTEAFF. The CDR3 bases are TGTGCCAGTCCACCTGGAGGGACTGAACTCATGAACACTGAAGCTTTCTTT.

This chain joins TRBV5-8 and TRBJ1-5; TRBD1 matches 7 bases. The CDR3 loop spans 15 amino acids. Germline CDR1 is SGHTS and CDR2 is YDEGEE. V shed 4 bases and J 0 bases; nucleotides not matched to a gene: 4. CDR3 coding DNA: TGTGCCAGCAGCGTGGACAGGACTAGCAATCAGCCCCAGCATTTT. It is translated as CASSVDRTSNQPQHF.

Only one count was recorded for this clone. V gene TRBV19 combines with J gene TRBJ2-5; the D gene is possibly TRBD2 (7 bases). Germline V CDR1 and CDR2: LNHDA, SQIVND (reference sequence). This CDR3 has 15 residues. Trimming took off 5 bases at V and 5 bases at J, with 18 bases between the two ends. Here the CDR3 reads CASSPVGGGGETQYF. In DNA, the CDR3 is TGTGCCAGTAGTCCCGTGGGGGGAGGGGGTGAGACCCAGTACTTC.

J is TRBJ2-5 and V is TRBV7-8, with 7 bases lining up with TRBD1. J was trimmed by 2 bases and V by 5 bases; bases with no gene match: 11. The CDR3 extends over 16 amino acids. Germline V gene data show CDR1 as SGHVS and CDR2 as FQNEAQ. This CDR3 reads CASSPPVAGGQETQYF. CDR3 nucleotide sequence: TGTGCCAGCAGCCCACCCGTGGCAGGGGGACAAGAGACCCAGTACTTC.

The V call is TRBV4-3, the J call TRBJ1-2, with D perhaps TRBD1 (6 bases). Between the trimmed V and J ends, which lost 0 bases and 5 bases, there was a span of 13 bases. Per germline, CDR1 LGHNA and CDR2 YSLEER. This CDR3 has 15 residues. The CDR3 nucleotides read TGCGCCAGCAGCCAAGAGAATGGGGGCGAATATGGCTACACCTTC. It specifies CASSQENGGEYGYTF.

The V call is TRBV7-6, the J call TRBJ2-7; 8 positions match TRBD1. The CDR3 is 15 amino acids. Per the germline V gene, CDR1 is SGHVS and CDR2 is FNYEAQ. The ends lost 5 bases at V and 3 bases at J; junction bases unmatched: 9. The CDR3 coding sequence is TGTGCCAGCAGCCCTGGACAGGGCCCACTCTACGAGCAGTACTTC. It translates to CASSPGQGPLYEQYF. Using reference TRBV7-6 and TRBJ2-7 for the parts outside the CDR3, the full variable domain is GAGVSQSPRYKVTKRGQDVALRCDPISGHVSLYWYRQALGQGPEFLTYFNYEAQQDKSGLPNDRFSAERPEGSISTLTIQRTEQRDSAMYRCASSPGQGPLYEQYFGPGTRLTVT.

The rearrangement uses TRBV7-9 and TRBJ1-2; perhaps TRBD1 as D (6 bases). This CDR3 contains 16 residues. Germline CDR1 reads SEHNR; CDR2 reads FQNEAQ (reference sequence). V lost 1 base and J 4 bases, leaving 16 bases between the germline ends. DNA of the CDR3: TGTGCCAGCAGCTTAGATGGGGGCGGGCAGAGCTATGGCTACACCTTC. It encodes CASSLDGGGQSYGYTF.